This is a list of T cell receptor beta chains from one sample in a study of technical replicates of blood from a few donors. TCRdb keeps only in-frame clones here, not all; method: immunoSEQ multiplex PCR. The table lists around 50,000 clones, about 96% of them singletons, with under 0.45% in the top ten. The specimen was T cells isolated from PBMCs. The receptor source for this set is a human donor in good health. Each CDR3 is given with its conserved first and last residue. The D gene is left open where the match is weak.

CDR3aa: CASSLRALAFF
CDR3nt: TGTGCCAGCAGCTTGAGGGCCCTGGCTTTCTTT
j_gene: TRBJ1-1
d_gene: NA
v_gene: TRBV11-2

CDR3aa: CASSLYLNTGELFF
CDR3nt: TGTGCCAGCAGCTTATATCTGAACACCGGGGAGCTGTTTTTT
j_gene: TRBJ2-2
d_gene: NA
v_gene: TRBV27

CDR3aa: CASSRTDYEQYF
CDR3nt: TGTGCCAGCTCTCGCACTGACTACGAGCAGTACTTC
j_gene: TRBJ2-7
d_gene: NA
v_gene: TRBV18

CDR3aa: CASSSEMNTEAFF
CDR3nt: TGTGCCAGCAGCTCTGAGATGAACACTGAAGCTTTCTTT
j_gene: TRBJ1-1
d_gene: NA
v_gene: TRBV7-3

CDR3aa: CASTWSPVSNQPQHF
CDR3nt: TGTGCCAGCACCTGGAGCCCCGTTAGCAATCAGCCCCAGCATTTT
j_gene: TRBJ1-5
d_gene: NA
v_gene: TRBV2

CDR3aa: CASSQDRRSGQETQYF
CDR3nt: TGCGCCAGCAGCCAAGATCGGAGGAGCGGTCAAGAGACCCAGTACTTC
j_gene: TRBJ2-5
d_gene: NA
v_gene: TRBV4-1

CDR3aa: CAISEGTGSRGYTF
CDR3nt: TGTGCCATCAGTGAGGGGACAGGGTCGAGGGGCTACACCTTC
j_gene: TRBJ1-2
d_gene: TRBD1
v_gene: TRBV10-3

CDR3aa: CASSLDAPPGIQYF
CDR3nt: TGCGCCAGCAGCTTGGATGCCCCCCCGGGCATTCAGTACTTC
j_gene: TRBJ2-4
d_gene: NA
v_gene: TRBV5-1

CDR3aa: CASSEVLSYEQYF
CDR3nt: TGTGCCAGCAGTGAAGTCCTCTCCTACGAGCAGTACTTC
j_gene: TRBJ2-7
d_gene: NA
v_gene: TRBV2

CDR3aa: CASSFTGGITDTQYF
CDR3nt: TGTGCCAGCAGTTTCACAGGGGGCATCACAGATACGCAGTATTTT
j_gene: TRBJ2-3
d_gene: TRBD1
v_gene: TRBV6-5

CDR3aa: CASSGMGLQPQHF
CDR3nt: TGTGCCAGCAGTGGGATGGGGCTTCAGCCCCAGCATTTT
j_gene: TRBJ1-5
d_gene: NA
v_gene: TRBV2

CDR3aa: CASSAQGVTEAFF
CDR3nt: TGCGCCAGCAGCGCTCAGGGGGTCACTGAAGCTTTCTTT
j_gene: TRBJ1-1
d_gene: TRBD1
v_gene: TRBV5-1

CDR3aa: CASSLGQGNEQYF
CDR3nt: TGCGCCAGCAGCCTCGGGCAGGGTAACGAGCAGTACTTC
j_gene: TRBJ2-7
d_gene: NA
v_gene: TRBV5-1

CDR3aa: CASSFSGLAGELGNEQFF
CDR3nt: TGTGCCAGCAGCTTCTCGGGACTAGCGGGAGAATTGGGCAATGAGCAGTTCTTC
j_gene: TRBJ2-1
d_gene: TRBD2
v_gene: TRBV7-9

CDR3aa: CASSPRQGIGYEQYF
CDR3nt: TGTGCCAGTAGTCCCAGACAGGGGATCGGCTACGAGCAGTACTTC
j_gene: TRBJ2-7
d_gene: TRBD1
v_gene: TRBV19

CDR3aa: CASSASGTENEKLFF
CDR3nt: TGTGCCAGCTCAGCATCCGGGACTGAGAATGAAAAACTGTTTTTT
j_gene: TRBJ1-4
d_gene: NA
v_gene: TRBV18